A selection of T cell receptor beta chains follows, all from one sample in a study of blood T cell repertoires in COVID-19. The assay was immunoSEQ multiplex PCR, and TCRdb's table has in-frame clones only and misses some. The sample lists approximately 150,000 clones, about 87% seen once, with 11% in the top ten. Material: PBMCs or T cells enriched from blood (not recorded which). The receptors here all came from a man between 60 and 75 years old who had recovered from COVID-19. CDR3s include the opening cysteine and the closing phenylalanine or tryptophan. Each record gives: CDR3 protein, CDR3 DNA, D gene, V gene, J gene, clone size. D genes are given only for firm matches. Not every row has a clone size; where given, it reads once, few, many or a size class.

CASSTGVGQPQHF	TGTGCCAGCAGCACAGGGGTGGGCCAGCCCCAGCATTTT	-	TRBV21-1	TRBJ1-5	few
CSVGGAAVEQFF	TGCAGCGTTGGGGGCGCGGCCGTTGAGCAGTTCTTC	-	TRBV29-1	TRBJ2-1	-
CASKRFGQPQHF	TGTGCCAGCAAGAGATTCGGTCAGCCCCAGCATTTT	-	TRBV2	TRBJ1-5	-
CASSEQGVSEQYF	TGCGCCAGCAGTGAACAGGGAGTCAGCGAGCAGTACTTC	-	TRBV10-1	TRBJ2-7	-
CASSFDREVKNSPLHF	TGTGCCAGCAGCTTCGACAGGGAGGTCAAGAATTCACCCCTCCACTTT	TRBD1	TRBV5-4	TRBJ1-6	-
CSASRNEQFF	TGCAGTGCTTCCAGAAATGAGCAGTTCTTC	-	TRBV20-1	TRBJ2-1	-
CATTGAGTIQETQYF	TGTGCCACCACCGGAGCGGGGACCATCCAAGAGACCCAGTACTTC	TRBD2	TRBV3-1/TRBV3-2	TRBJ2-5	-
CASSRTGELFF	TGTGCCAGCAGCCGCACCGGGGAGCTGTTTTTT	-	TRBV5-4	TRBJ2-2	few
CASSFGGQGSGYTF	TGTGCCAGCAGTTTTGGAGGACAGGGTAGTGGCTACACCTTC	TRBD1	TRBV28	TRBJ1-2	-
CASSPTRQGRGNQPQHF	TGTGCCAGCTCACCAACACGACAGGGACGAGGCAATCAGCCCCAGCATTTT	TRBD1	TRBV18	TRBJ1-5	-
CASSPTAAAGEQYF	TGTGCCAGCTCACCAACTGCGGCTGCTGGTGAGCAGTACTTC	-	TRBV18	TRBJ2-7	-
CASSYNPFSYEQYF	TGTGCCAGCAGTTACAACCCCTTCTCCTACGAGCAGTACTTC	-	TRBV27	TRBJ2-7	-
CASSLVLQRQYF	TGTGCCAGCAGCTTAGTACTTCAGCGGCAGTACTTC	-	TRBV11-2	TRBJ2-7	-
CASSLLASHPQFF	TGTGCCAGCAGCTTGCTAGCGTCCCATCCGCAGTTCTTC	-	TRBV7-9	TRBJ2-1	-
CASSSSTSGGSYNEQFF	TGTGCCAGCAGCTCCTCGACTAGCGGTGGCTCCTACAATGAGCAGTTCTTC	TRBD2	TRBV5-4	TRBJ2-1	-
CASRETKAPLHF	TGTGCCAGCAGGGAGACGAAGGCACCCCTCCACTTT	-	TRBV6-5	TRBJ1-6	-
CASSELTGLETQYF	TGCGCCAGCAGTGAATTGACAGGTTTGGAGACCCAGTACTTC	-	TRBV10-2	TRBJ2-5	-
CASSQDSTEAFF	TGCGCCAGCAGCCAAGACAGCACTGAAGCTTTCTTT	-	TRBV4-1	TRBJ1-1	-
CASSLLAGPTDTQYF	TGTGCCAGCAGCTTGTTAGCGGGACCCACAGATACGCAGTATTTT	TRBD2	TRBV5-8	TRBJ2-3	-
CSRAQGDTQYF	TGCAGTCGGGCGCAGGGGGATACGCAGTATTTT	-	TRBV20-1	TRBJ2-3	few
CASSLYRQVDTGELFF	TGTGCCAGCAGTTTATACAGGCAGGTCGACACCGGGGAGCTGTTTTTT	-	TRBV27	TRBJ2-2	-
CASSIGTVNTGELFF	TGTGCCAGCTCAATTGGGACAGTTAACACCGGGGAGCTGTTTTTT	TRBD1	TRBV18	TRBJ2-2	few
CASSFTRGGYAGF	TGTGCCAGCAGTTTTACCCGAGGGGGCTACGCAGGTTTT	TRBD1	TRBV28	TRBJ1-1	few
CASSLAGSFYEQYF	TGTGCCAGCAGCTTGGCAGGCTCCTTCTACGAGCAGTACTTC	-	TRBV5-5	TRBJ2-7	-
CASSFPGVNTEAFF	TGTGCCAGCAGTTTCCCAGGGGTGAACACTGAAGCTTTCTTT	-	TRBV28	TRBJ1-1	-
CASSWIATGAFF	TGTGCCAGCAGTTGGATCGCTACGGGGGCTTTCTTT	-	TRBV2	TRBJ1-1	-
CASSFQDSSPLHF	TGCGCCAGCAGCTTCCAGGACAGTTCACCCCTCCACTTT	-	TRBV5-1	TRBJ1-6	-
CASSSGQKNTEAFF	TGTGCCAGTAGTTCAGGACAGAAGAACACTGAAGCTTTCTTT	-	TRBV19	TRBJ1-1	-
CASSAGTADEKLFF	TGCGCCAGCAGCGCCGGGACAGCGGATGAAAAACTGTTTTTT	TRBD1	TRBV10-2	TRBJ1-4	-
CAYAAQRNQPQHF	TGTGCCTACGCCGCACAGCGCAATCAGCCCCAGCATTTT	-	TRBV30	TRBJ1-5	-
CASSGTDSPLHF	TGTGCCAGCAGTGGGACTGATTCACCCCTCCACTTT	-	TRBV28	TRBJ1-6	-
CASSVAAASGGLWEETQYF	TGTGCCAGCAGCGTAGCGGCCGCTAGCGGGGGGCTTTGGGAAGAGACCCAGTACTTC	TRBD2	TRBV9	TRBJ2-5	-
CSVGGGQGDYGYTF	TGCAGCGTTGGTGGTGGACAGGGAGACTATGGCTACACCTTC	TRBD1	TRBV29-1	TRBJ1-2	-
CASSPLGPTQYF	TGTGCCAGCAGCCCACTAGGGCCGACCCAGTACTTC	-	TRBV14	TRBJ2-5	-
CASSLQGSPLHF	TGTGCCAGCAGCCTCCAGGGGTCACCCCTCCACTTT	-	TRBV5-4	TRBJ1-6	-
CASSPPRSLGNEQYF	TGTGCCAGCTCACCACCGAGAAGCCTCGGTAACGAGCAGTACTTC	-	TRBV18	TRBJ2-7	-
CASSQEFSEQYF	TGTGCCAGCAGCCAAGAGTTCTCCGAGCAGTACTTC	-	TRBV3-1/TRBV3-2	TRBJ2-7	-
CASRGGTSGNEQFF	TGTGCCAGCAGGGGGGGGACTAGCGGGAATGAGCAGTTCTTC	TRBD2	TRBV2	TRBJ2-1	-
CAISKITGEGEQYF	TGTGCCATCAGTAAAATCACGGGGGAAGGGGAGCAGTACTTC	-	TRBV10-3	TRBJ2-7	-
CASSIRLAGHNEQFF	TGTGCCAGCAGTATAAGATTAGCGGGCCACAATGAGCAGTTCTTC	TRBD2	TRBV9	TRBJ2-1	-
CASSKTVQGDNQPQHF	TGTGCCAGCTCAAAAACTGTACAGGGCGACAATCAGCCCCAGCATTTT	-	TRBV18	TRBJ1-5	-
CASSSGTPLDEAFF	TGCGCCAGCAGCTCCGGGACTCCACTAGACGAAGCTTTCTTT	-	TRBV5-1	TRBJ1-1	-
CASSPLSGRTSEEQYF	TGTGCCAGCTCACCACTCTCTGGCAGAACGTCTGAAGAGCAGTACTTC	-	TRBV18	TRBJ2-7	once
CASSIRQVKNQPQHF	TGTGCCAGTAGTATCAGACAGGTAAAAAATCAGCCCCAGCATTTT	-	TRBV19	TRBJ1-5	-
CASSGTRGTEAFF	TGTGCCAGCTCCGGGACCAGGGGCACTGAAGCTTTCTTT	-	TRBV11-2	TRBJ1-1	-
CASSRSGENPNYGYTF	TGTGCCAGCTCACGGTCAGGGGAGAACCCTAACTATGGCTACACCTTC	-	TRBV18	TRBJ1-2	-
CASSLGLAVGGEYF	TGTGCCAGCAGCCTGGGACTTGCGGTAGGGGGCGAGTACTTC	-	TRBV7-8	TRBJ2-7	-
CASSEYNRLGQPQHF	TGTGCCAGCAGTGAATATAACAGGTTAGGTCAGCCCCAGCATTTT	-	TRBV6-1	TRBJ1-5	-
CSASASLTAAQETQYF	TGCAGTGCTAGTGCCTCACTTACTGCGGCGCAAGAGACCCAGTACTTC	-	TRBV20-1	TRBJ2-5	-
CASSLAGDYGYTF	TGTGCCAGCAGTTTAGCAGGGGACTATGGCTACACCTTC	-	TRBV27	TRBJ1-2	-
CASSLASGQSYEQYF	TGCGCCAGCAGCTTGGCCAGCGGGCAGAGCTACGAGCAGTACTTC	-	TRBV5-1	TRBJ2-7	-